This T cell receptor (beta chain) originates from a study of blood T cell dynamics during melanoma immunotherapy. In the study overall: Metastatic melanoma patients received first-line pembrolizumab or nivolumab plus ipilimumab. Overall study results and limits: Whether repertoire-driving clones were melanoma-specific could not be determined.

The time point denotes: week 3, after first cycle of checkpoint inhibitor. Apart from two fast progressors, RECIST 1.1 response was judged 12 weeks post-infusion. Patients with prior systemic cancer treatment, concomitant immunosuppressants, or other active malignancies were excluded. Generated by immunoSEQ multiplex PCR, the TCRdb table keeps only in-frame clones and is missing some. The sample carries some 4,000 clones, around nine tenths recorded once. V gave up 5 bases and J gave up 2 bases, with 12 bases separating them. CDR3 length: 13 residues. Germline V lookup: CDR1 GTSNPN, CDR2 SVGIG (reference sequence). This clone came up once. Its specificity is not known.

The input for sequencing was blood, taken from a patient treated with checkpoint blockade. This sequence joins TRBV30 and TRBJ1-2; TRBD1 might be the D (5 bases). The TCR originated in a human donor with melanoma. CDR3 bases: TGTGCCTGGGAGGGGCAAGGGAACTATGGCTACACCTTC. Protein sequence: CAWEGQGNYGYTF.